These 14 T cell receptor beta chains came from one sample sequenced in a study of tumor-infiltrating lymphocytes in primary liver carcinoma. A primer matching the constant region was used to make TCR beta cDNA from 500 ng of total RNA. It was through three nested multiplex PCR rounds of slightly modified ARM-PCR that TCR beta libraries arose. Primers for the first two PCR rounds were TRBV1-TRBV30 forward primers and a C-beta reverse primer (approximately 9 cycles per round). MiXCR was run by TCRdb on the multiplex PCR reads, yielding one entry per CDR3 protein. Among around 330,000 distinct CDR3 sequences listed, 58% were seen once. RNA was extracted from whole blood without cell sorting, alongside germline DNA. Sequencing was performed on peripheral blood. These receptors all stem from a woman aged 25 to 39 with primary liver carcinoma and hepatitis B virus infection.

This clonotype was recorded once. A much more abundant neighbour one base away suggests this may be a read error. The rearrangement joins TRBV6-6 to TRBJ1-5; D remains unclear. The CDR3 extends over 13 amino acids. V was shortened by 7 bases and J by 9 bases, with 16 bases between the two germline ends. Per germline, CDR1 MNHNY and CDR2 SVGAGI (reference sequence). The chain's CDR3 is CASTRQQDLPQHF. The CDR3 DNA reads TGTGCCAGCACCAGGCAGCAGGACCTGCCCCAGCATTTT.

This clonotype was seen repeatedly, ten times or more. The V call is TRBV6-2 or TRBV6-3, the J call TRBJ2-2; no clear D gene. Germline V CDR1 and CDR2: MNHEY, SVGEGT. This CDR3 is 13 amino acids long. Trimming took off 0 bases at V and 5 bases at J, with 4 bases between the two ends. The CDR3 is CASSYSVTGELFF. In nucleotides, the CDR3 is TGTGCCAGCAGTTACTCGGTTACCGGGGAGCTGTTTTTT.

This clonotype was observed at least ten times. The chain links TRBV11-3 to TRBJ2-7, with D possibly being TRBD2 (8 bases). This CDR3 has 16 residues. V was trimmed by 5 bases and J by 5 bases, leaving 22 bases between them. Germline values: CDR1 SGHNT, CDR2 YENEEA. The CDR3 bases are TGTGCCAGCAGCCAAAAAACTGGGACAGCGGGGGACGAGCAGTACTTC. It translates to CASSQKTGTAGDEQYF.

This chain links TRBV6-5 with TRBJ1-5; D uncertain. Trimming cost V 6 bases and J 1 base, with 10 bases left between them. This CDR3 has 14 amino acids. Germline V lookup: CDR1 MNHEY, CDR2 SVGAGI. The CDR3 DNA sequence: TGTGCCAGCAGCCCTGACACAAGCAATCAGCCCCAGCATTTT. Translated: CASSPDTSNQPQHF.

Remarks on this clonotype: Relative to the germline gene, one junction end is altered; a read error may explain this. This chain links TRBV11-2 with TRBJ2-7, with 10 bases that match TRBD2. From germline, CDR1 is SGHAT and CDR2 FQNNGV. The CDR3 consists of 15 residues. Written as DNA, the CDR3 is TGCGTCAGCAGCTGGGGGACTAGCGAGTCCTACGAGCAGTACTTC. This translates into CVSSWGTSESYEQYF.

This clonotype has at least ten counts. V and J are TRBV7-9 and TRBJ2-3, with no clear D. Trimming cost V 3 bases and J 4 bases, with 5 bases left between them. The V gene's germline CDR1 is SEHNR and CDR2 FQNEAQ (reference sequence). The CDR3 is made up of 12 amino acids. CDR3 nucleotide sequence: TGTGCCAGCAGCTTTGGGGCAGATACGCAGTATTTT. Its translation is CASSFGADTQYF. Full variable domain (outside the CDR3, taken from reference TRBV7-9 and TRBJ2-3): DTGVSQNPRHKITKRGQNVTFRCDPISEHNRLYWYRQTLGQGPEFLTYFQNEAQLEKSRLLSDRFSAERPKGSFSTLEIQRTEQGDSAMYLCASSFGADTQYFGPGTRLTVL.

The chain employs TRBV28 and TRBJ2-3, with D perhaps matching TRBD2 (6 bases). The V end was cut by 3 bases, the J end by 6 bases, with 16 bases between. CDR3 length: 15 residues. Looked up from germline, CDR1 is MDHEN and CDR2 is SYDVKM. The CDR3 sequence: CASSFAGSPQDTQYF. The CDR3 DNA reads TGTGCCAGCAGTTTTGCGGGAAGCCCTCAGGATACGCAGTATTTT. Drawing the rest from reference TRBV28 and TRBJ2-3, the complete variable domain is DVKVTQSSRYLVKRTGEKVFLECVQDMDHENMFWYRQDPGLGLRLIYFSYDVKMKEKGDIPEGYSVSREKKERFSLILESASTNQTSMYLCASSFAGSPQDTQYFGPGTRLTVL.

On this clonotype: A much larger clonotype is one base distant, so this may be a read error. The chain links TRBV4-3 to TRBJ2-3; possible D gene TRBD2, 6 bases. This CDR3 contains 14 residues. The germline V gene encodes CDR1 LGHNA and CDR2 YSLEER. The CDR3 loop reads CASSKWREEDMQYF. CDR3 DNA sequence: TGCGCCAGCAGTAAATGGAGGGAGGAAGATATGCAGTATTTT.

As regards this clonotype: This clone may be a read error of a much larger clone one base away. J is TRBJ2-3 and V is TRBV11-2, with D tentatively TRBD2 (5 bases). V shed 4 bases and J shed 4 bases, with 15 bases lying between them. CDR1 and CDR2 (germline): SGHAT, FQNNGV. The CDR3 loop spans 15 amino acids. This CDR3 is CASSSPSGNSDTQYF. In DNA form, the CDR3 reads TGTGCCAGCAGCTCCCCATCCGGGAACTCAGATACGCAGTATTTT.

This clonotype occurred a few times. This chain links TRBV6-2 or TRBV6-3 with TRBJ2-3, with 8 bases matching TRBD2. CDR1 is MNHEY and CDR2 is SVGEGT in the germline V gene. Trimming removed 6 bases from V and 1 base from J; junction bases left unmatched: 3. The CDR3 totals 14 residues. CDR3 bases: TGTGCCAGCAGACTAGCGGTCCGCACAGATACGCAGTATTTT. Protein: CASRLAVRTDTQYF.

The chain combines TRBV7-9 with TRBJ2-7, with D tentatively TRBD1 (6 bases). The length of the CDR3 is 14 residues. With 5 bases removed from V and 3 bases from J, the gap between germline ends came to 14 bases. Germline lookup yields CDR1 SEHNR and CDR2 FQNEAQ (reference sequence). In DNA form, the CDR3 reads TGTGCCAGCAGCCACACGGACAGAAGCTACGAGCAGTACTTC. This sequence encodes CASSHTDRSYEQYF.

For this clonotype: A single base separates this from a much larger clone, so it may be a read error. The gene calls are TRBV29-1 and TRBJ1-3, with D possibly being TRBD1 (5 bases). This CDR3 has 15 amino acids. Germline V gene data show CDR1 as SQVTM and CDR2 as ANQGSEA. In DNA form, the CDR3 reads TGCAACGTTGATTCTGGCGGGGGGTCTGGAAACACCATATATTTT. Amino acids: CNVDSGGGSGNTIYF.

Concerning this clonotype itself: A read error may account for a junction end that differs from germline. The chain's CDR3 is CASSLALGSGASGELFF. The CDR3 DNA reads TGTGCCAGCAGCTTAGCCCTAGGGTCGGGGGCCAGCGGGGAGCTATTTTTT. The chain employs TRBV11-2 and TRBJ2-2, with a weak D call TRBD2 (7 bases). The CDR3 is 17 amino acids. From germline, CDR1 is SGHAT and CDR2 FQNNGV.

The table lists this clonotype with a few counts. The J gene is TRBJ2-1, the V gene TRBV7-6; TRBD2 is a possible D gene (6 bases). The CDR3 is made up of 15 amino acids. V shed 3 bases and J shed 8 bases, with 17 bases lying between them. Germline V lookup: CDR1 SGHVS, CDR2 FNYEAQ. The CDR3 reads CASSFGAGLTYEQFF. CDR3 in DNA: TGTGCCAGCAGCTTCGGAGCGGGTCTTACATATGAGCAGTTCTTC.